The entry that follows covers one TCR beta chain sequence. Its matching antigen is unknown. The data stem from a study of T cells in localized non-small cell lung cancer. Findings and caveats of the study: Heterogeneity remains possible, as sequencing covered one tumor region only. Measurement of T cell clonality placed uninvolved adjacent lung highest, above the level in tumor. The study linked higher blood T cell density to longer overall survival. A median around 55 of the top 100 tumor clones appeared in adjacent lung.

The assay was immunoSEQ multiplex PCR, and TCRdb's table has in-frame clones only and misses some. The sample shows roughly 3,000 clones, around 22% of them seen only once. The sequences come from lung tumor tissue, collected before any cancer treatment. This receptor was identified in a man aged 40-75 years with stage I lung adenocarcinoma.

The CDR3 bases are TGTGCCAGCAGCGTAGAAGTTCACAGGGGTGAAGGAAACACCATATATTTT. It specifies CASSVEVHRGEGNTIYF. The chain carries TRBV9 and TRBJ1-3; 7 bases align to TRBD1. The CDR3 runs 17 residues. Germline assignment: CDR1 SGDLS and CDR2 YYNGEE. The ends lost 0 bases at V and 4 bases at J; junction bases unmatched: 10.